These 25 T cell receptor beta chains were sequenced from one sample in a study of blood T cell repertoires in COVID-19. Clones were sequenced by immunoSEQ multiplex PCR, and TCRdb holds only the in-frame ones, with some missing. The sample has 200,000 to 250,000 clones, around 82% seen once. The sample taken for sequencing was PBMCs or T cells enriched from blood (not recorded which). These receptor sequences come from a woman in her 50s who had been exposed to COVID-19.

The genes are TRBV19 and TRBJ1-1; 7 bases match TRBD1. The CDR3 has 15 residues. CDR1 is LNHDA and CDR2 is SQIVND in the germline V gene (reference sequence). J gave up 0 bases and V 2 bases, and 3 bases lay outside the gene matches. The CDR3 sequence: CASSIRGPLNTEAFF. CDR3 DNA sequence: TGTGCCAGTAGTATAAGGGGGCCGTTGAACACTGAAGCTTTCTTT.

The chain recombines TRBV18 with TRBJ1-5; D is uncertain. Trimming took off 0 bases at V and 7 bases at J, with 10 bases between the two ends. The CDR3 runs to 14 residues. CDR1 and CDR2 (germline): KGHSH, LQKENI. DNA of the CDR3: TGTGCCAGCTCACCACCGTCCGGGAACCAGCCCCAGCATTTT. This sequence encodes CASSPPSGNQPQHF.

The V gene is TRBV28, the J gene TRBJ2-7, with D possibly TRBD1 on 5 matching bases. CDR3 length: 13 amino acids. CDR1 and CDR2 (germline): MDHEN, SYDVKM. The V gene lost 6 bases and the J gene lost 10 bases, with 19 bases spanning the gap. The CDR3 spells CASREGEILIQYF. The CDR3 DNA follows: TGTGCCAGCAGGGAAGGGGAAATATTGATTCAGTACTTC.

The chain carries TRBV5-1 and TRBJ2-1, with 10 bases matching TRBD2. Per germline, CDR1 SGHRS and CDR2 YFSETQ. J lost 2 bases, V lost 2 bases, and 7 bases had no gene match. The CDR3 totals 17 residues. This chain's CDR3 is CASSLSLGLAAYNEQFF. The CDR3 nucleotides are TGCGCCAGCAGCTTATCTTTAGGACTAGCGGCCTACAATGAGCAGTTCTTC.

The gene calls are TRBV3-1 (or the pseudogene TRBV3-2) and TRBJ1-6; D is perhaps TRBD1 (6 bases). This CDR3 comprises 15 residues. V was clipped by 4 bases and J by 7 bases, with 14 bases between them. The germline CDR1 and CDR2 sequences are LGHDT and YNNKEL (reference sequence). CDR3 in DNA: TGTGCCAGCAGCCCACAAAGGACAGAAAATTCACCCCTCCACTTT. It yields the protein CASSPQRTENSPLHF.

The V and J genes are TRBV2 and TRBJ1-1, with TRBD1 as a possible D gene (6 bases). V lost 7 bases to trimming and J lost 3 bases, with 15 bases between them. CDR3 size: 14 residues. Germline-derived CDR1 and CDR2 are SNHLY and FYNNEI. In DNA, the CDR3 is TGTGCCAGCACCCGACAGGCGAGGGACACTGAAGCTTTCTTT. Protein: CASTRQARDTEAFF.

The CDR3 sequence is CASSPDGDRNEQFF. In DNA, the CDR3 is TGTGCCAGCAGCCCCGACGGTGACAGAAACGAGCAGTTCTTC. The chain couples TRBV7-2 to TRBJ2-1, with a possible D match to TRBD1 (5 bases). V was cut by 5 bases and J by 10 bases, with 18 bases left in between. This CDR3 is built from 14 residues. CDR1 is SGHTA and CDR2 is FQGNSA in the germline V gene.

The chain carries TRBV7-9 and TRBJ1-1; 9 nucleotides line up with TRBD1. Germline CDR1 reads SEHNR; CDR2 reads FQNEAQ (reference sequence). This CDR3 has 18 residues. J gave up 0 bases and V 5 bases, and 13 bases lay outside the gene matches. The CDR3 spells CASSVPPPGQGMNTEAFF. The CDR3 DNA follows: TGTGCCAGCAGCGTTCCTCCCCCGGGACAGGGCATGAACACTGAAGCTTTCTTT.

The chain has TRBV11-3 and TRBJ1-6; D is possibly TRBD1 (6 bases). Germline assignment: CDR1 SGHNT and CDR2 YENEEA. V dropped 8 bases and J dropped 6 bases, with 11 bases sitting between them. The CDR3 loop spans 13 amino acids. The CDR3 region has the DNA TGTGCCAGCGCGGACAGTAGTAATTCACCCCTCCACTTT. Protein: CASADSSNSPLHF. Full variable domain (rest looked up from reference TRBV11-3 and TRBJ1-6): EAGVVQSPRYKIIEKKQPVAFWCNPISGHNTLYWYLQNLGQGPELLIRYENEEAVDDSQLPKDRFSAERLKGVDSTLKIQPAELGDSAVYLCASADSSNSPLHFGNGTRLTVT.

This clone was seen more than once but under ten times. The genes are TRBV11-2 and TRBJ1-6; D not resolved. The germline V gene encodes CDR1 SGHAT and CDR2 FQNNGV. The V gene lost 5 bases and the J gene lost 5 bases, with 13 bases spanning the gap. This CDR3 spans 15 amino acids. CDR3 in DNA: TGTGCCAGCAGCCTCGAGGGCAGTAATAATTCACCCCTCCACTTT. Translating gives CASSLEGSNNSPLHF.

The chain uses TRBV6-5 and TRBJ1-1, with D perhaps matching TRBD1 (6 bases). Germline V gene sequence: CDR1 MNHEY, CDR2 SVGAGI. The CDR3 runs 13 residues. V was pared by 2 bases and J by 12 bases, with 16 bases between. The CDR3 sequence is CASSYNGGRETFF. CDR3 nucleotides: TGTGCCAGCAGTTACAACGGGGGGCGCGAGACTTTCTTT.

The chain uses TRBV6-2 or TRBV6-3 and TRBJ1-1; a possible D gene is TRBD1 (6 bases). The CDR3 is made up of 16 amino acids. V was clipped by 1 base and J by 0 bases, with 12 bases between them. Germline V gives CDR1 MNHEY, CDR2 SVGEGT. The chain's CDR3 is CASSYWRTAMNTEAFF. In DNA form, the CDR3 reads TGTGCCAGCAGTTACTGGAGGACAGCCATGAACACTGAAGCTTTCTTT.

This chain connects TRBV7-7 to TRBJ2-7, with D perhaps TRBD1 (6 bases). The CDR3 has 13 residues. Germline lookup yields CDR1 SSHAT and CDR2 FNYEAQ (reference sequence). The V gene lost 8 bases and the J gene lost 0 bases, with 11 bases spanning the gap. The CDR3 sequence is CASSRGSSYEQYF. Written as DNA, the CDR3 is TGTGCCAGCTCCAGGGGTTCCTCCTACGAGCAGTACTTC.

This clone was observed at least ten times. The V call is TRBV4-2, the J call TRBJ1-4, with D possibly being TRBD1 (6 bases). The CDR3 is 17 residues long. Trimming shortened V by 0 bases and J by 5 bases, and 16 bases separated the two germline ends. Germline loops: CDR1 LGHNA, CDR2 YNFKEQ. CDR3 sequence (DNA): TGTGCCAGCAGCCAAGATAGGGGGTCGGGAGGGAATGAAAAACTGTTTTTT. Its translation: CASSQDRGSGGNEKLFF.

Turning to this clone: Other DNA sequences in the sample encode the same CDR3. This chain joins TRBV20-1 and TRBJ2-7, with a possible D match to TRBD1 (6 bases). Germline V gives CDR1 DFQATT, CDR2 SNEGSKA (reference sequence). Trimming took 3 bases from V and 5 from J, leaving 8 bases between them. CDR3 length equals 11 residues. The CDR3 sequence: CSASRGDEQYF. The CDR3 DNA follows: TGCAGTGCTAGCAGGGGTGACGAGCAGTACTTC.

V and J are TRBV5-1 and TRBJ2-1; TRBD2 matches 9 bases. The V segment lost 1 base and the J segment 10 bases; nucleotides outside the gene matches: 9. The CDR3 has 15 residues. The V gene's germline CDR1 is SGHRS and CDR2 YFSETQ. CDR3 sequence (DNA): TGCGCCAGCAGCTTGAATGTAGCGGGGGCGGGGGAGCAGTTCTTC. Protein: CASSLNVAGAGEQFF.

This clone was counted between two and nine times. This CDR3 is CASSEGSGFAQPQHF. The CDR3 bases are TGTGCCAGCAGTGAAGGATCAGGGTTTGCTCAGCCCCAGCATTTT. The gene calls are TRBV6-1 and TRBJ1-5; TRBD1 is a possible D gene (5 bases). The CDR3 is made up of 15 amino acids. Germline CDR1 is MNHNS and CDR2 is SASEGT. The V and J ends lost 1 base and 6 bases respectively, with 13 bases between them.

This clone showed up just once. J is TRBJ1-2 and V is TRBV11-2; 9 nucleotides align to TRBD1. The V gene end was trimmed by 4 bases and the J gene end by 5 bases; junction bases not matched to a gene: 8. The CDR3 contains 15 residues. CDR1 is SGHAT, CDR2 FQNNGV, per germline. The CDR3 bases are TGTGCCAGCAGCTCACAGGGGGCTAACCCATATGGCTACACCTTC. It specifies CASSSQGANPYGYTF.

V is TRBV6-5 and J is TRBJ1-2; D is possibly TRBD1 (5 bases). V lost 6 bases and J 5 bases, leaving 10 bases between the germline ends. The germline CDR1 and CDR2 sequences are MNHEY and SVGAGI. This CDR3 region has 12 residues. In DNA form, the CDR3 reads TGTGCCAGCAGCCTCTCAGGGTATGGCTACACCTTC. Translation gives CASSLSGYGYTF.

The V call is TRBV7-2, the J call TRBJ2-7, with D possibly being TRBD1 (5 bases). Germline loops: CDR1 SGHTA, CDR2 FQGNSA. The CDR3 is 13 amino acids. With 2 bases removed from V and 5 bases from J, the gap between germline ends came to 10 bases. The chain's CDR3 is CASSLQGNHEQYF. The CDR3 DNA reads as TGTGCCAGCAGCTTACAGGGTAACCACGAGCAGTACTTC.

This chain joins TRBV5-1 and TRBJ1-2; D uncertain. This CDR3 region has 15 residues. CDR1 is SGHRS, CDR2 YFSETQ, per germline. Trimming took 5 bases from V and 5 from J, leaving 19 bases between them. The chain's CDR3 is CASSDDTLNLYGYTF. The CDR3 region has the DNA TGCGCCAGCAGTGATGACACACTGAACCTTTATGGCTACACCTTC.

V and J are TRBV6-5 and TRBJ1-1; no clear D. This CDR3 has 11 amino acids. V was shortened by 8 bases and J by 2 bases, with 6 bases between the two germline ends. The V gene's germline CDR1 is MNHEY and CDR2 SVGAGI. CDR3 sequence reads: CASSENTEAFF. CDR3 in DNA: TGTGCCAGCTCAGAAAACACTGAAGCTTTCTTT.

In its sample, this clone was seen many times. V and J are TRBV4-3 and TRBJ1-4; TRBD1 might be the D (6 bases). The germline gives CDR1 LGHNA, CDR2 YSLEER. The CDR3 length is 14 residues. Trimming stripped 0 bases from V and 7 bases from J, with 9 bases between. The CDR3 nucleotides read TGCGCCAGCAGCCAAGAACGAGGGGGTGAAAAACTGTTTTTT. Its protein is CASSQERGGEKLFF.

The V gene is TRBV5-1, the J gene TRBJ2-3; TRBD2 is a possible D gene (6 bases). The V gene's germline CDR1 is SGHRS and CDR2 YFSETQ. CDR3 size: 17 residues. Trimming pared 0 bases from V and 5 bases from J, leaving 19 bases between. The chain's CDR3 is CASSLVPAGEEGDTQYF. The CDR3, as DNA: TGCGCCAGCAGCTTGGTACCTGCCGGGGAGGAAGGAGATACGCAGTATTTT.

This chain connects TRBV3-1 (or the pseudogene TRBV3-2) to TRBJ2-3; D perhaps matches TRBD2 (5 bases). From germline, CDR1 is LGHDT and CDR2 YNNKEL (reference sequence). Trimming took 0 bases from V and 11 from J, leaving 18 bases between them. The CDR3 is made up of 15 amino acids. DNA of the CDR3: TGTGCCAGCAGCCAAGAAGGGCGGGCTTTTGGAAAGCAGTATTTT. It yields the protein CASSQEGRAFGKQYF.